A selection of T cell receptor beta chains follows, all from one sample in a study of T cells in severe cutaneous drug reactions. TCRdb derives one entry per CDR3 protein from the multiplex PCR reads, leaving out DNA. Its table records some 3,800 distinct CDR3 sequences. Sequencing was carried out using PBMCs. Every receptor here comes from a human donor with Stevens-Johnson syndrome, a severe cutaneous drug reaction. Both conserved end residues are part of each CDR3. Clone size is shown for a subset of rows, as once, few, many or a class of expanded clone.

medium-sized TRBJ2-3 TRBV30 CAWSPGPTDTQYF
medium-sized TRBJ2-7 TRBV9 CASSSRDSPSSLEQYF
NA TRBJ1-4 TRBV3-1 CASSQDVTGDEKLFF
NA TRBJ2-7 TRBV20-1 CSAHRGLPSYEQYF
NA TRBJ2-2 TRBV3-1 CASSQVAGYTGELFF
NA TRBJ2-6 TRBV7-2 CASSSGTSGANVLTF
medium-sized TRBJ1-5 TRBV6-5 CASSGDRNNQPQHF
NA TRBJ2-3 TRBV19 CASSNVTSEHTDTQYF
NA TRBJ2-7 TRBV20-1 CSARDSGSSYEQYF
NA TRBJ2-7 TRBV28 CASSLPDRGNYEQYF
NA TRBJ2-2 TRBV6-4 CASSDSASSQSGTGELFF
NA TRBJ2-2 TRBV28 CASSLIQGVKTGELFF
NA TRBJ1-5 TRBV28 CASSLSQPQHF
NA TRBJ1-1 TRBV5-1 CASSPLDRGSEAFF
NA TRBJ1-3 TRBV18 CASSAGQGAAGNTIYF
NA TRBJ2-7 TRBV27 CASSSRNYEQYF
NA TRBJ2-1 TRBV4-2 CASSQVSDRGRNEQFF
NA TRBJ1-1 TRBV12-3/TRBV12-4 CASTEGTEAFF
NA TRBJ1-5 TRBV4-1 CASSQVTGSNQPQHF
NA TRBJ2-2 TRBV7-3 CASSLTTSGIGGTGELFF
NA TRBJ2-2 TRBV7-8 CASSSGGGSLTGELFF
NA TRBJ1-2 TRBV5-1 CASSLDPGMVYGYTF
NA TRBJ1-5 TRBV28 CASSFHPSGNQPQHF
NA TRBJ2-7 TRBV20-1 CSAPGRSGRASSYEQYF
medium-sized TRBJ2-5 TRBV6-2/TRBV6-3 CASSSRNGRETQYF
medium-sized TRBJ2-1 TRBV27 CASTRARGWDEQFF
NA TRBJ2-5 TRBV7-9 CASSLTGGNQETQYF
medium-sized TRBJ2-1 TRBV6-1 CASNREAGGATEQFF
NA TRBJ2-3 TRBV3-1 CASSQAGTWSTDTQYF
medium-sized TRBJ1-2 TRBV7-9 CASSSSGADYGYTF
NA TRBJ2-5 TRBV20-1 CSARELGAGGETQYF
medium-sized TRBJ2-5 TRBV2 CASRRTGTFETQYF
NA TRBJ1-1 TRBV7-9 CASSRGPNTEAFF
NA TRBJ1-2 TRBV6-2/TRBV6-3 CASIRHPGAYGYTF
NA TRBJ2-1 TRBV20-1 CSARDTGAGVSQGQFF
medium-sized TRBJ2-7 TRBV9 CASSPRARLAAAYEQYF